The clone carrying this TCR beta chain has only one observation. Its matching antigen is unknown. The PCR contained 60 Vbeta and 13 Jbeta primers. Sequenced by immunoSEQ multiplex PCR; TCRdb stores in-frame clones only, minus some. The sample records 100,000 to 150,000 clones, roughly 80% being singletons. The data stem from a study of cytomegalovirus exposure and HLA in healthy donors. The wider study: A preliminary data release comprised about 85 million unique TCRs obtained from HLA-typed donors.

The study, taken as a whole, reports: Later work showed greater clonal expansion in HLA-associated TCR beta chains than in equally common others. According to a later analysis, most TCR beta chains associated with CMV appeared HLA-restricted. Certain sequence variants were highly shared and formed a cluster, and this cluster was likely a sequencing artifact.

The TCR originated in a young man in good health and CMV-seropositive. Sequenced sample: PBMCs.

CDR3 sequence reads: CASSEISLAGDEQYF. DNA of the CDR3: TGCGCCAGCAGCGAAATCTCACTGGCGGGAGACGAGCAGTACTTC. The chain is built from TRBV4-1 and TRBJ2-7; TRBD2 aligns across 7 bases. Germline CDR1 reads MGHRA; CDR2 reads YSYEKL. The V segment lost 5 bases and the J segment 5 bases; nucleotides outside the gene matches: 12. The CDR3 consists of 15 residues.